This T cell receptor beta chain was sequenced for a study of early T cells in non-severe SARS-CoV-2 infection. Study in general: Unsorted whole blood bulk RNA was sequenced, with unpaired chains.

The TCR library protocol was used to attach unique molecular identifiers. These identifiers were attached to individual cDNA molecules. MiXCR was run by TCRdb on the 5' RACE reads, yielding one entry per CDR3 protein. Of 50,000 to 65,000 distinct CDR3 sequences detected, roughly 18% appear once; the ten largest clones hold under 9%. This clonotype was seen a few times. Its antigen is unknown. The CDR3 consists of 13 residues. V was trimmed by 6 bases and J by 4 bases, leaving 12 bases between them. Germline CDR1 MGHDK, CDR2 SYGVNS. Study-wide findings and caveats: Clonotype matching in VDJdb favored anti-spike CD8 responses and did not capture private and CD4 specificities.

The rearrangement uses TRBV25-1 and TRBJ2-5, with D hard to call. Sample: whole blood, taken at baseline. The clonotype was recovered from an adult who was a healthcare worker with PCR-confirmed SARS-CoV-2 infection or an uninfected control (not recorded which). The DNA of the CDR3 is TGTGCCAGCAGCCGGCTGGGCGGAGAGACCCAGTACTTC. Residues: CASSRLGGETQYF. Full variable domain (outside the CDR3, taken from reference TRBV25-1 and TRBJ2-5): EADIYQTPRYLVIGTGKKITLECSQTMGHDKMYWYQQDPGMELHLIHYSYGVNSTEKGDLSSESTVSRIRTEHFPLTLESARPSHTSQYLCASSRLGGETQYFGPGTRLLVL.